This TCR beta chain was obtained from a study of blood T cell repertoires in COVID-19. Across the whole study: The analysed material was cDNA or gDNA that came from T cells, B-cell-depleted T cells, or PBMCs.

This CDR3 has 14 amino acids. The junction had 4 bases not matched to a gene; V was cut back by 5 bases and J by 3 bases. From germline, CDR1 is SEHNR and CDR2 FQNEAQ (reference sequence). The data were produced by immunoSEQ multiplex PCR, yet TCRdb's version contains in-frame clones alone and is incomplete. Among 200,000 to 250,000 clones listed, 84% were seen once. This clone was seen only a few times. The same CDR3 can be traced to other DNA sequences in this sample. The origin of this receptor is a man in his fifties or sixties who had recovered from COVID-19. The chain joins TRBV7-9 to TRBJ2-7; TRBD1 matches at 10 bases. The sequenced sample was PBMCs or T cells enriched from blood (not recorded which). The CDR3 bases are TGTGCCAGCAGCCCCCGGACAGGGGGCTACGAGCAGTACTTC. Residues: CASSPRTGGYEQYF.